The clone carrying this T cell receptor (beta chain) has more than one count but fewer than ten. As yet, its antigen is unknown. The V and J ends lost 3 bases and 1 base respectively, with 27 bases between them. This CDR3 comprises 20 residues. CDR1 and CDR2 (germline): SGHRS, YFSETQ. The source of the sample is a study of CD8 T cells in ankylosing spondylitis. Findings of the study overall: The disease-linked clones had a CD8+ phenotype and low blood frequencies. Apparently characteristic of ankylosing spondylitis blood was a TCR beta motif (under ten highly homologous variants).

Generation of TCR beta libraries employed quantitative 5'-RACE incorporating molecular barcodes. TCRdb reanalysed the 5' RACE reads using MiXCR and keeps one entry per CDR3 protein. The sample yields approximately 100,000 distinct CDR3 sequences, around 24% seen once. The source is a male donor with ankylosing spondylitis. The sequencing sample was made of synovial fluid, either unsorted or a sorted T cell fraction (not recorded which). This chain joins TRBV5-1 and TRBJ2-3, with D uncertain. The chain's CDR3 is CASSSSLIVTKLSGTDTQYF. The DNA of the CDR3 is TGCGCCAGCAGCTCATCGCTTATAGTGACCAAGCTGTCGGGCACAGATACGCAGTATTTT.